This entry describes one TCR beta chain. Antigen: not known. This specimen comes from a study of cytomegalovirus exposure and HLA in healthy donors. V shed 1 base and J shed 2 bases, with 9 bases lying between them. The CDR3 is made up of 14 amino acids. Germline CDR1 is MNHEY and CDR2 is SVGAGI. 60 Vbeta and 13 Jbeta primers were used in PCR. Assay: immunoSEQ multiplex PCR; the TCRdb copy retains only in-frame clones and omits some. The sample yields about 190,000 clones, about four fifths seen once. Study results and caveats: The authors confirmed in vitro that a few CMV-associated chains were specific for CMV antigens. In a later analysis, TCR beta V- and J-gene trimming was associated with a missense DCLRE1C variant. With high specificity and sensitivity, the classifier reportedly diagnosed cytomegalovirus status. Among CMV-associated TCR beta chains, most appeared HLA-restricted in a later analysis.

Material: PBMCs. This TCR derives from a woman aged 25 to 39 in good health and CMV-seropositive. The chain combines TRBV6-5 with TRBJ2-7; possible D gene TRBD1, 5 bases. The CDR3 nucleotides read TGTGCCAGCAGTTACTTAAGGGGTACCTACGAGCAGTACTTC. As protein: CASSYLRGTYEQYF.